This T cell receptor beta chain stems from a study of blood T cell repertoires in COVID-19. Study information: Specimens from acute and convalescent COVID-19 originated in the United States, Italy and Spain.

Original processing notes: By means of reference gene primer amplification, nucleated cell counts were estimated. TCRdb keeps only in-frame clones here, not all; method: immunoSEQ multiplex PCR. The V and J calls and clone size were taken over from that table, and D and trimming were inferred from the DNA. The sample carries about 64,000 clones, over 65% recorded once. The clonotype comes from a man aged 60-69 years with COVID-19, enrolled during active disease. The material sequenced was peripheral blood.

CDR3 nucleotides: TGTGCCAGCAGCTTAGTGACAGGGTTGAACGAGCAGTACTTC. Its translation is CASSLVTGLNEQYF. This sequence joins TRBV7-9 and TRBJ2-7; TRBD1 matches at 7 bases. This CDR3 spans 14 amino acids. After removal of 1 base from V and 5 bases from J, the junction contained 5 bases not matched to a gene. CDR1 is SEHNR, CDR2 FQNEAQ, per germline (reference sequence).